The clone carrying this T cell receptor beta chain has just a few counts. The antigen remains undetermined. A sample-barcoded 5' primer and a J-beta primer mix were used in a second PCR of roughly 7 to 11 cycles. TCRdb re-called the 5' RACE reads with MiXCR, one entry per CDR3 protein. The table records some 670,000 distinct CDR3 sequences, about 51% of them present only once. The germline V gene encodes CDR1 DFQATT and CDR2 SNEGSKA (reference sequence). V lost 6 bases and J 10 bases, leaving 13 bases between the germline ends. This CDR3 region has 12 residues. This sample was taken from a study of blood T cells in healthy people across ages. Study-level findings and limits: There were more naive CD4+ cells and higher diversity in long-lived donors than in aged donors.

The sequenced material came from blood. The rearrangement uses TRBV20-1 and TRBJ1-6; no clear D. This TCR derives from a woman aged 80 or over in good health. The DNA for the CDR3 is TGCAGTGCAAGCCCTTTAGGGTCACCCCTCCACTTT. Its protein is CSASPLGSPLHF.